This is a list of T cell receptor beta chains from one sample in a study of blood T cells in healthy people across ages. TCRdb re-derived calls from the 5' RACE reads in MiXCR, one entry per CDR3 protein. The sample contains around 1,500,000 distinct CDR3 sequences, 42% of which appear only once. The material sequenced was blood. The receptor source for this set is a young woman in good health. Both conserved end residues are part of each CDR3. A D gene is named only where the DNA matches it firmly. Rows may omit the clone size; those that give it use once, few, many or a size class.

14	few	TRBV10-3	TRBJ2-5	TRBD1	TGTGCCATCAGGGAACCCGGGACAGGAGTAATTCAGTACTTC	CAIREPGTGVIQYF
18	once	TRBV6-2/TRBV6-3	TRBJ1-1	-	TGTGCCAGCAGCGCAACCCTAACAGGAATGAGGAGCTACCCTGAAGCTTTCTTT	CASSATLTGMRSYPEAFF
13	-	TRBV2	TRBJ1-2	-	TGTGCCAGCAGTGTGGGGGGCGGAGACGGCTACACCTTC	CASSVGGGDGYTF
18	-	TRBV21-1	TRBJ2-5	-	TGTGCCAGCAGCTTCTCAAGAACACCGGGACTAGGAAAAGAGACCCAGTACTTC	CASSFSRTPGLGKETQYF
19	few	TRBV20-1	TRBJ2-1	TRBD2	TGCAGTGCTAGAGAGCGCGGGACTAACCCTTCGGCCTCCTACAATGAGCAGTTCTTC	CSARERGTNPSASYNEQFF
13	-	TRBV4-1	TRBJ2-7	-	TGCGCCAGCAGCCAATTGACAATTCGCGAGCAGTACTTC	CASSQLTIREQYF
15	few	TRBV5-1	TRBJ2-7	TRBD2	TGCGCCAGCAGCTTGTCGGGGGGGCACGATAACGAGCAGTACTTC	CASSLSGGHDNEQYF
15	few	TRBV7-9	TRBJ2-7	-	TGTGCCAGCAAGATGGGGGGACTGGGGATTTACGAGCAGTACTTC	CASKMGGLGIYEQYF
15	few	TRBV6-5	TRBJ1-2	-	TGTGCCAGCATGGGGGGGGTTGAGTCTGGCTATGGCTACACCTTC	CASMGGVESGYGYTF
14	-	TRBV12-3/TRBV12-4	TRBJ2-5	TRBD1	TGTGCCAGCAGTTCCCCCGGACAGGGACAGACCCAGTACTTC	CASSSPGQGQTQYF
14	few	TRBV7-2	TRBJ2-3	TRBD2	TGTGCCAGCAGCCGAGCGGGGGCCGAGGATACGCAGTATTTT	CASSRAGAEDTQYF
12	-	TRBV6-6	TRBJ2-1	-	TGTGCCAGCAGTACCCTGCCCTATGAGCAGTTCTTC	CASSTLPYEQFF
13	-	TRBV2	TRBJ1-1	-	TGTGCCAGCGAGAGGATAATGAACACTGAAGCTTTCTTT	CASERIMNTEAFF